These T cell receptor beta chains were read from a single sample in a study of blood T cell repertoires in COVID-19. Generated by immunoSEQ multiplex PCR, the TCRdb table keeps only in-frame clones and is missing some. The sample has some 180,000 clones, roughly nine tenths seen once. Sequenced input: peripheral blood. The source of these receptors is a man in his forties or fifties with acute or convalescent COVID-19. Each CDR3 is given with its conserved first and last residue. Fields, in order: V gene, clone size, J gene, D gene, CDR3 protein, CDR3 DNA. The D gene is left open where the match is weak. Clone size appears in some rows only: once, few, many, or a class for an expanded clone.

v_gene: TRBV6-5; abundance: -; j_gene: TRBJ2-7; d_gene: TRBD1; CDR3aa: CASRRQGAYEQYF; CDR3nt: TGTGCCAGCAGACGACAGGGTGCCTACGAGCAGTACTTC
v_gene: TRBV5-1; abundance: -; j_gene: TRBJ2-3; d_gene: TRBD2; CDR3aa: CASSLSSGGALDTQYF; CDR3nt: TGCGCCAGCAGCTTGTCTAGCGGGGGGGCCCTAGATACGCAGTATTTT
v_gene: TRBV5-4; abundance: -; j_gene: TRBJ1-1; d_gene: TRBD1; CDR3aa: CASSFDDRGGTEAFF; CDR3nt: TGTGCCAGCAGCTTTGACGACAGGGGTGGGACTGAAGCTTTCTTT
v_gene: TRBV10-1; abundance: -; j_gene: TRBJ2-5; d_gene: TRBD2; CDR3aa: CASSASGGPQETQYF; CDR3nt: TGCGCCAGCAGCGCTAGCGGGGGCCCCCAAGAGACCCAGTACTTC
v_gene: TRBV28; abundance: -; j_gene: TRBJ2-6; d_gene: -; CDR3aa: CATRNGGQYSGANVLTF; CDR3nt: TGTGCCACCAGGAATGGGGGACAATACTCTGGGGCCAACGTCCTGACTTTC
v_gene: TRBV3-1/TRBV3-2; abundance: -; j_gene: TRBJ2-3; d_gene: TRBD2; CDR3aa: CATTPSAGGGAADTQYF; CDR3nt: TGTGCCACCACCCCCAGCGCAGGCGGGGGGGCCGCAGATACGCAGTATTTT
v_gene: TRBV19; abundance: -; j_gene: TRBJ2-7; d_gene: -; CDR3aa: CASSGGGAYEQYF; CDR3nt: TGTGCCAGTAGTGGCGGCGGGGCCTACGAGCAGTACTTC
v_gene: TRBV5-4; abundance: -; j_gene: TRBJ1-6; d_gene: -; CDR3aa: CASSYDSSYNSPLHF; CDR3nt: TGTGCCAGCAGTTACGACAGTTCCTATAATTCACCCCTCCACTTT
v_gene: TRBV4-1; abundance: -; j_gene: TRBJ2-5; d_gene: -; CDR3aa: CASSQEGPLQETQYF; CDR3nt: TGCGCCAGCAGCCAAGAGGGGCCCCTCCAAGAGACCCAGTACTTC
v_gene: TRBV7-9; abundance: few; j_gene: TRBJ1-1; d_gene: -; CDR3aa: CASTTGGTEAFF; CDR3nt: TGTGCCAGCACGACTGGGGGGACTGAAGCTTTCTTT
v_gene: TRBV19; abundance: -; j_gene: TRBJ1-4; d_gene: -; CDR3aa: CASSIGGATNEKLFF; CDR3nt: TGTGCCAGTAGTATCGGAGGTGCAACTAATGAAAAACTGTTTTTT
v_gene: TRBV10-3; abundance: -; j_gene: TRBJ1-1; d_gene: -; CDR3aa: CASAGGGSSSEYIEAFF; CDR3nt: TGTGCCTCTGCCGGTGGGGGGTCTTCCTCTGAGTATATTGAAGCTTTCTTT
v_gene: TRBV2; abundance: once; j_gene: TRBJ2-4; d_gene: -; CDR3aa: CASSPPGNQIIQYF; CDR3nt: TGTGCCAGCTCCCCTCCAGGGAATCAAATCATTCAGTACTTC
v_gene: TRBV5-1; abundance: -; j_gene: TRBJ2-3; d_gene: -; CDR3aa: CASSLNRQLDTQYF; CDR3nt: TGCGCCAGCAGCTTGAACAGGCAGCTGGATACGCAGTATTTT
v_gene: TRBV7-2; abundance: -; j_gene: TRBJ2-7; d_gene: TRBD1; CDR3aa: CASSFPDRGLFEQYF; CDR3nt: TGTGCCAGCAGCTTTCCGGACAGGGGGCTGTTCGAGCAGTACTTC
v_gene: TRBV6-1; abundance: once; j_gene: TRBJ1-4; d_gene: -; CDR3aa: CASSEQRNEKLFF; CDR3nt: TGTGCCAGCAGTGAACAGCGTAATGAAAAACTGTTTTTT
v_gene: TRBV5-5; abundance: -; j_gene: TRBJ2-2; d_gene: -; CDR3aa: CASSLGVGTGELFF; CDR3nt: TGTGCCAGCAGCTTGGGGGTCGGGACCGGGGAGCTGTTTTTT
v_gene: TRBV28; abundance: -; j_gene: TRBJ1-2; d_gene: -; CDR3aa: CASSFPQGLNYGYTF; CDR3nt: TGTGCCAGCAGTTTCCCCCAGGGACTAAACTATGGCTACACCTTC
v_gene: TRBV4-1; abundance: -; j_gene: TRBJ1-1; d_gene: -; CDR3aa: CASRRGNTEAFF; CDR3nt: TGCGCCAGCAGACGGGGAAACACTGAAGCTTTCTTT
v_gene: TRBV6-4; abundance: -; j_gene: TRBJ1-1; d_gene: -; CDR3aa: CASSDGFQVSFF; CDR3nt: TGTGCCAGCAGTGACGGATTTCAGGTGTCTTTCTTT
v_gene: TRBV10-3; abundance: -; j_gene: TRBJ1-1; d_gene: -; CDR3aa: CAISEGRGNTEAFF; CDR3nt: TGTGCCATCAGTGAGGGCAGGGGAAACACTGAAGCTTTCTTT
v_gene: TRBV28; abundance: -; j_gene: TRBJ1-1; d_gene: TRBD1; CDR3aa: CASNLQGQGTEAFF; CDR3nt: TGTGCCAGCAACTTACAGGGACAGGGCACTGAAGCTTTCTTT
v_gene: TRBV28; abundance: -; j_gene: TRBJ2-3; d_gene: TRBD2; CDR3aa: CASVTSGGATDTQYF; CDR3nt: TGTGCCAGCGTTACTAGCGGGGGGGCGACAGATACGCAGTATTTT
v_gene: TRBV2; abundance: -; j_gene: TRBJ2-5; d_gene: -; CDR3aa: CASSVQTAETQYF; CDR3nt: TGTGCCAGCAGTGTACAGACAGCTGAGACCCAGTACTTC
v_gene: TRBV19; abundance: -; j_gene: TRBJ2-3; d_gene: -; CDR3aa: CASSDPATGSKLYF; CDR3nt: TGTGCCAGTAGTGACCCCGCTACAGGGTCGAAGCTCTATTTT
v_gene: TRBV4-1; abundance: few; j_gene: TRBJ1-2; d_gene: -; CDR3aa: CASSDKKSGASNYGYTF; CDR3nt: TGCGCCAGCAGCGACAAAAAATCAGGGGCTTCCAACTATGGCTACACCTTC
v_gene: TRBV12-3/TRBV12-4; abundance: -; j_gene: TRBJ2-7; d_gene: TRBD1; CDR3aa: CASRTRTGYEQYF; CDR3nt: TGTGCCAGCAGAACGAGGACAGGCTACGAGCAGTACTTC
v_gene: TRBV7-9; abundance: -; j_gene: TRBJ1-1; d_gene: -; CDR3aa: CASSSGDFSNTEAFF; CDR3nt: TGTGCCAGCAGCAGTGGGGACTTCTCGAACACTGAAGCTTTCTTT
v_gene: TRBV15; abundance: -; j_gene: TRBJ1-2; d_gene: TRBD1; CDR3aa: CATTPWDRGVSNYGYTF; CDR3nt: TGTGCCACCACCCCCTGGGACAGGGGAGTATCTAACTATGGCTACACCTTC
v_gene: TRBV29-1; abundance: -; j_gene: TRBJ1-1; d_gene: -; CDR3aa: CSAGQLQAFF; CDR3nt: TGCAGCGCCGGACAGTTACAAGCTTTCTTT
v_gene: TRBV18; abundance: few; j_gene: TRBJ1-2; d_gene: TRBD1; CDR3aa: CASSPFTGGGYGYTF; CDR3nt: TGTGCCAGCTCACCATTTACAGGGGGGGGCTATGGCTACACCTTC
v_gene: TRBV6-5; abundance: -; j_gene: TRBJ1-2; d_gene: -; CDR3aa: CASSYPGAETGRYTF; CDR3nt: TGTGCCAGCAGTTACCCAGGTGCTGAGACAGGCCGCTACACCTTC
v_gene: TRBV15; abundance: -; j_gene: TRBJ2-1; d_gene: TRBD2; CDR3aa: CATSREPAGSYNEQFF; CDR3nt: TGTGCCACCAGCAGAGAGCCAGCGGGGAGTTACAATGAGCAGTTCTTC
v_gene: TRBV5-1; abundance: -; j_gene: TRBJ1-2; d_gene: -; CDR3aa: CASSPADGGVHGYTF; CDR3nt: TGCGCCAGCAGCCCGGCAGATGGGGGGGTTCATGGCTACACCTTC
v_gene: TRBV27; abundance: -; j_gene: TRBJ2-5; d_gene: TRBD2; CDR3aa: CASSLGGGEETQYF; CDR3nt: TGTGCCAGCAGTTTAGGCGGGGGTGAAGAGACCCAGTACTTC
v_gene: TRBV6-2/TRBV6-3; abundance: -; j_gene: TRBJ2-5; d_gene: TRBD1; CDR3aa: CASSYRQGAKETQYF; CDR3nt: TGTGCCAGCAGTTATCGGCAGGGGGCTAAAGAGACCCAGTACTTC
v_gene: TRBV6-5; abundance: -; j_gene: TRBJ2-7; d_gene: TRBD1; CDR3aa: CASSYGDSHPYEQYF; CDR3nt: TGTGCCAGCAGTTATGGGGACAGCCACCCCTACGAGCAGTACTTC
v_gene: TRBV7-2; abundance: -; j_gene: TRBJ2-7; d_gene: TRBD1; CDR3aa: CASSFTGQGAGEQYF; CDR3nt: TGTGCCAGCAGCTTTACGGGACAGGGGGCGGGGGAGCAGTACTTC
v_gene: TRBV2; abundance: -; j_gene: TRBJ2-3; d_gene: TRBD2; CDR3aa: CASSPWTSGGDTQYF; CDR3nt: TGTGCCAGCAGTCCCTGGACTAGCGGGGGTGATACGCAGTATTTT
v_gene: TRBV18; abundance: -; j_gene: TRBJ1-2; d_gene: -; CDR3aa: CASSLRARGYTF; CDR3nt: TGTGCCAGCTCACTACGAGCCCGTGGCTACACCTTC
v_gene: TRBV15; abundance: -; j_gene: TRBJ2-1; d_gene: -; CDR3aa: CATSRRPSDRLVGNEQFF; CDR3nt: TGTGCCACCAGCAGACGCCCCTCCGACAGGCTGGTTGGGAACGAGCAGTTCTTC
v_gene: TRBV6-5; abundance: -; j_gene: TRBJ1-2; d_gene: -; CDR3aa: CASSSRVSGYTF; CDR3nt: TGTGCCAGCAGTTCCCGGGTCTCCGGCTACACCTTC
v_gene: TRBV6-6; abundance: -; j_gene: TRBJ1-5; d_gene: -; CDR3aa: CASSATVSNQPQHF; CDR3nt: TGTGCCAGCAGTGCTACAGTTAGCAATCAGCCCCAGCATTTT
v_gene: TRBV7-2; abundance: -; j_gene: TRBJ1-4; d_gene: -; CDR3aa: CASSGTRQGYEKLFF; CDR3nt: TGTGCCAGCAGCGGGACCCGGCAGGGGTATGAAAAACTGTTTTTT
v_gene: TRBV3-1/TRBV3-2; abundance: -; j_gene: TRBJ1-1; d_gene: -; CDR3aa: CASSSRTVVSEAFF; CDR3nt: TGTGCCAGCAGCAGTAGGACAGTCGTAAGTGAAGCTTTCTTT
v_gene: TRBV19; abundance: -; j_gene: TRBJ2-7; d_gene: TRBD1; CDR3aa: CASSFWDRVNEQYF; CDR3nt: TGTGCCAGTAGTTTCTGGGACAGGGTGAACGAGCAGTACTTC
v_gene: TRBV18; abundance: -; j_gene: TRBJ2-7; d_gene: -; CDR3aa: CASSPGVAASSYEQYF; CDR3nt: TGTGCCAGCTCACCAGGAGTGGCAGCTAGCTCCTACGAGCAGTACTTC
v_gene: TRBV7-2; abundance: -; j_gene: TRBJ1-1; d_gene: -; CDR3aa: CASSQQGNTEAFF; CDR3nt: TGTGCCAGCAGCCAGCAGGGTAACACTGAAGCTTTCTTT
v_gene: TRBV4-1; abundance: once; j_gene: TRBJ2-7; d_gene: TRBD2; CDR3aa: CASSQVFAGGPYEQYF; CDR3nt: TGCGCCAGCAGCCAAGTTTTTGCGGGGGGGCCCTACGAGCAGTACTTC
v_gene: TRBV6-4; abundance: -; j_gene: TRBJ1-2; d_gene: -; CDR3aa: CASSDSEGGGYYGYTF; CDR3nt: TGTGCCAGCAGTGACTCTGAAGGCGGAGGGTACTATGGCTACACCTTC
v_gene: TRBV9; abundance: -; j_gene: TRBJ2-1; d_gene: TRBD2; CDR3aa: CASSVGRGGYNEQFF; CDR3nt: TGTGCCAGCAGCGTAGGGCGGGGGGGATACAATGAGCAGTTCTTC
v_gene: TRBV12-3/TRBV12-4; abundance: -; j_gene: TRBJ1-2; d_gene: -; CDR3aa: CASRGTLDYGYTF; CDR3nt: TGTGCCAGCAGGGGGACATTGGACTATGGCTACACCTTC
v_gene: TRBV10-3; abundance: -; j_gene: TRBJ1-1; d_gene: TRBD1; CDR3aa: CAMTTGGGNTEAFF; CDR3nt: TGTGCCATGACAACAGGGGGCGGGAACACTGAAGCTTTCTTT
v_gene: TRBV29-1; abundance: -; j_gene: TRBJ2-5; d_gene: -; CDR3aa: CSVVVGAVREAQYF; CDR3nt: TGCAGCGTTGTAGTTGGAGCTGTAAGAGAGGCCCAGTACTTC
v_gene: TRBV5-1; abundance: once; j_gene: TRBJ2-3; d_gene: TRBD2; CDR3aa: CASSEGLAASTDTQYF; CDR3nt: TGCGCCAGCAGCGAAGGACTAGCGGCTAGCACAGATACGCAGTATTTT
v_gene: TRBV11-3; abundance: -; j_gene: TRBJ2-1; d_gene: TRBD2; CDR3aa: CASSLLGGAGNEQFF; CDR3nt: TGTGCCAGCAGTTTACTCGGGGGGGCGGGCAATGAGCAGTTCTTC